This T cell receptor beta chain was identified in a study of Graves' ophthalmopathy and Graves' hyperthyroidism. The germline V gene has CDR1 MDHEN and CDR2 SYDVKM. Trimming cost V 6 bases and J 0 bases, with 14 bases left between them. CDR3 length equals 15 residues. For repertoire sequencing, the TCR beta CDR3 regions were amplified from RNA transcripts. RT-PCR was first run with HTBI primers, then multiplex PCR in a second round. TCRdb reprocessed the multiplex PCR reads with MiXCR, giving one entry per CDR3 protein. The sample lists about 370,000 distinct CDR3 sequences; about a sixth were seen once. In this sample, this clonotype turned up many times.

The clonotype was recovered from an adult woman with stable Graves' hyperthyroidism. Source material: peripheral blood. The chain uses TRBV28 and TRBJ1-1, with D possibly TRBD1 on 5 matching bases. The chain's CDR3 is CASSPAGGVNTEAFF. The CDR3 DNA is TGTGCCAGCAGCCCGGCGGGGGGGGTGAACACTGAAGCTTTCTTT.